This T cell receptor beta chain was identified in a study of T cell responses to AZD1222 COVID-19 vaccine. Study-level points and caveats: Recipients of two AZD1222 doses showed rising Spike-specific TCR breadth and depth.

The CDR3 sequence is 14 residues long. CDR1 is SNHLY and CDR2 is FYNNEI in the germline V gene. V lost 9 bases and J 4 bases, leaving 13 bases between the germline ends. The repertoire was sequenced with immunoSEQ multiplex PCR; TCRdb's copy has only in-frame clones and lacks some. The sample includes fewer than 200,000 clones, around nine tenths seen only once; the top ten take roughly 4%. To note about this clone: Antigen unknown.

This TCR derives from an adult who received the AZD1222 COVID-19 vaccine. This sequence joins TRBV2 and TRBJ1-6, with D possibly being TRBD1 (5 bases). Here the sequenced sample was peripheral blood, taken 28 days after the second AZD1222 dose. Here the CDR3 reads CARKDSGYNSPLHF. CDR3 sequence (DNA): TGTGCCAGAAAAGACAGTGGATATAATTCACCCCTCCACTTT.